This TCR beta chain was observed in a study of T-cell reconstitution after alpha-beta-depleted transplantation in children. Study conclusions and caveats: Where alpha-beta T cells came from about two months after transplant was reportedly several hundred expanded graft clones. One year after transplant, T-cell counts and diversity came mostly from newly produced T cells.

Construction of the TCRbeta library involved unique molecular identifiers. TCRdb reprocessed the PCR reads via MiXCR and lists one record per CDR3 protein. The sample includes around 16,000 distinct CDR3 sequences, around 8% of them seen just once. This clonotype was seen many times. Its cognate antigen is unknown. The germline V gene encodes CDR1 SGHRS and CDR2 YFSETQ. The junction had 5 bases not matched to a gene; V was cut back by 1 base and J by 0 bases. This CDR3 has 16 residues. The input for sequencing was PBMCs, mostly from graft donor cells, taken 60 days after TCRalphabeta/CD19-depleted stem cell transplant. The sequence derives from a boy under two years old who had a stem cell transplant for Wiskott-Aldrich syndrome, so the T cells may come from the graft donor. V and J are TRBV5-1 and TRBJ2-7, with 9 bases matching TRBD2. CDR3 residues: CASSLSSGTLSYEQYF. CDR3 nucleotide sequence: TGCGCCAGCAGCTTGTCTAGCGGGACCCTCTCCTACGAGCAGTACTTC.